This record looks at one TCR beta chain sequence and its context. This entry belongs to a study of blood T cell repertoires in COVID-19. About the study: Nucleic acid was either cDNA or gDNA, and it came from T cells, B-cell-depleted T cells, or PBMCs.

Under the authors' procedure: By means of reference gene primer amplification, nucleated cell counts were estimated. Method: immunoSEQ multiplex PCR; TCRdb's copy keeps in-frame clones and lacks some. The V and J calls and clone size come from that table; D and trimming were worked out from the DNA. This sample has fewer than 110,000 clones, with more than 70% found just once. Germline assignment: CDR1 SGHVS and CDR2 FQNEAQ. CDR3 size: 14 residues. The V and J ends lost 5 bases and 0 bases, in that order; junction bases with no gene match: 3. The V and J genes are TRBV7-8 and TRBJ1-2; 7 bases are a match to TRBD1. The sample consisted of peripheral blood. The sequence came from a man aged 70-80 years with acute or convalescent COVID-19. This CDR3 reads CASSTGQANYGYTF. CDR3 coding DNA: TGTGCCAGCAGCACAGGACAGGCTAACTATGGCTACACCTTC.